This TCR beta chain comes out of a study of T cell clonotyping in hematopoietic cell transplantation. Assay: immunoSEQ multiplex PCR; the TCRdb copy retains only in-frame clones and omits some. The profile shows 17,000 or so clones, about two thirds of them singletons. Germline trimming cut 0 bases from V and 1 base from J; bases unmatched to any gene: 7. The CDR3 runs 17 residues. Germline V gives CDR1 SGDLS, CDR2 YYNGEE. The chain couples TRBV9 to TRBJ2-3, with 8 bases aligning to TRBD2. Sequencing was carried out using peripheral blood mononuclear cells. The sequence was obtained from a woman aged 60-75 years in good health. Some clones in this sample may be carry-over from other donors' samples. The DNA for the CDR3 is TGTGCCAGCAGCGTAGATCGAGCGGGGGCGCGCACAGATACGCAGTATTTT. Its protein is CASSVDRAGARTDTQYF.